This T cell receptor beta chain was retrieved from a study of cytomegalovirus exposure and HLA in healthy donors. Assay: immunoSEQ multiplex PCR; the TCRdb copy retains only in-frame clones and omits some. This sample has some 170,000 clones; approximately 90% occur once, and the top ten carry approximately 1.5%. About this clone itself: The target antigen is unknown.

This CDR3 has 16 amino acids. Trimming removed 0 bases at V and 5 bases at J, with 16 bases between. Germline CDR1 is LNHNV and CDR2 is YYDKDF (reference sequence). Study observations and caveats: Researchers reported that three CMV-associated chains were confirmed in vitro as CMV antigen-specific. The authors enumerated over 150 TCR beta chains as linked to cytomegalovirus.

From the approximately 110-subject validation cohort, which was separate from the roughly 680-subject first cohort, the donors were drawn. This TCR was sampled from a woman between 25 and 40 years old in good health and CMV-seronegative. V gene TRBV15 combines with J gene TRBJ2-5; TRBD2 might be the D (7 bases). The source material was PBMCs. The CDR3 DNA reads TGTGCCACCAGCAGAGATCCTGGGGGGGGGCACGAGACCCAGTACTTC. It specifies CATSRDPGGGHETQYF.